Below are 4 T cell receptor beta chains sequenced from a single sample in a study of cytomegalovirus exposure and HLA in healthy donors. The PCR was carried out with 60 Vbeta primers and 13 Jbeta primers. Produced via immunoSEQ multiplex PCR; TCRdb's table is partial and in-frame only. The table lists under 130,000 clones, just under 80% of them singletons, with roughly 6% in the top ten. Sample: PBMCs. The receptors here all came from a male donor in good health and CMV-seronegative.

This chain uses TRBV29-1 with TRBJ1-4, with D maybe TRBD1 (5 bases). Germline assignment: CDR1 SQVTM and CDR2 ANQGSEA. The CDR3 is 12 residues long. The germline V and J ends were trimmed by 5 bases and 4 bases, with 8 bases remaining between them. The CDR3 nucleotides read TGCAGCGTTCGGGGGATTAATGAAAAACTGTTTTTT. Translated, it gives CSVRGINEKLFF. The full variable domain, completed using reference TRBV29-1 and TRBJ1-4, is SAVISQKPSRDICQRGTSLTIQCQVDSQVTMMFWYRQQPGQSLTLIATANQGSEATYESGFVIDKFPISRPNLTFSTLTVSNMSPEDSSIYLCSVRGINEKLFFGSGTQLSVL.

The rearrangement joins TRBV7-9 to TRBJ1-3; no firm D call. The germline V and J ends were trimmed by 5 bases and 0 bases, with 20 bases remaining between them. Germline V CDR1 and CDR2: SEHNR, FQNEAQ (reference sequence). This CDR3 region has 18 residues. The CDR3 reads CASSGFTPPTASGNTIYF. As DNA, the CDR3 is TGTGCCAGCAGCGGATTTACCCCTCCCACAGCCTCTGGAAACACCATATATTTT.

This chain connects TRBV27 to TRBJ2-2, with D possibly being TRBD2 (6 bases). The germline V and J ends were trimmed by 3 bases and 5 bases, with 16 bases remaining between them. This CDR3 has 16 amino acids. Germline CDR1 and CDR2: MNHEY and SMNVEV (reference sequence). The CDR3 bases are TGTGCCAGCAGTTTCCCCGGGAGTCCCCTTACCGGGGAGCTGTTTTTT. This gives the protein CASSFPGSPLTGELFF.

The V gene is TRBV6-5, the J gene TRBJ2-2; D is uncertain. CDR1 and CDR2 (germline): MNHEY, SVGAGI. The CDR3 has 13 residues. Trimming removed 2 bases at V and 7 bases at J, with 8 bases between. This chain's CDR3 is CASSYRAGGELFF. CDR3 bases: TGTGCCAGCAGTTACCGAGCTGGCGGGGAGCTGTTTTTT.